The 17 T cell receptor beta chains listed next were all sequenced from one sample in a study of T cell responses to AZD1222 COVID-19 vaccine. Clones were read by immunoSEQ multiplex PCR, and TCRdb kept only the in-frame ones, dropping some. The table shows approximately 220,000 clones, with around 93% occurring only once. The input for sequencing was peripheral blood, taken on day 0 of MenACWY control vaccination. All receptors derive from an adult in good health.

The genes are TRBV7-3 and TRBJ2-3; D remains ambiguous. Germline V gene sequence: CDR1 SGHTA, CDR2 FQGTGA. V was pared by 5 bases and J by 1 base, with 7 bases between. This CDR3 comprises 13 residues. CDR3 region: CASSPSRTDTQYF. CDR3 sequence (DNA): TGTGCCAGCAGCCCCTCTCGCACAGATACGCAGTATTTT.

The chain uses TRBV19 and TRBJ1-1; TRBD1 is a possible D gene (5 bases). The CDR3 runs to 15 residues. Germline lookup yields CDR1 LNHDA and CDR2 SQIVND (reference sequence). Trimming removed 7 bases from V and 1 base from J, with 16 bases in between. In nucleotides, the CDR3 is TGTGCCAGTACTTGGGCAGGGCTTAGGAACACTGAAGCTTTCTTT. Protein product: CASTWAGLRNTEAFF.

The rearrangement joins TRBV27 to TRBJ2-3, with D uncertain. CDR1 is MNHEY and CDR2 is SMNVEV in the germline V gene (reference sequence). With 4 bases removed from V and 2 bases from J, the gap between germline ends came to 10 bases. The CDR3 has 14 residues. CDR3 coding DNA: TGTGCCAGCAGTTCCCCTATCCACACAGATACGCAGTATTTT. It specifies CASSSPIHTDTQYF.

This chain uses TRBV6-5 with TRBJ1-3; D ambiguous. The V and J ends lost 2 bases and 0 bases respectively, with 11 bases between them. The germline V gene has CDR1 MNHEY and CDR2 SVGAGI. The length of the CDR3 is 16 residues. CDR3 coding DNA: TGTGCCAGCAGTTACCGAGCTCGGAGCTCTGGAAACACCATATATTTT. Residues: CASSYRARSSGNTIYF.

The chain recombines TRBV10-3 with TRBJ2-3; D could derive from TRBD1 or TRBD2 (5 bases each). Trimming removed 8 bases at V and 0 bases at J, with 9 bases between. The CDR3 totals 13 residues. Per germline, CDR1 ENHRY and CDR2 SYGVKD. CDR3 coding DNA: TGTGCCATCTTACGGGGCAGCACAGATACGCAGTATTTT. Its protein product is CAILRGSTDTQYF.

The genes are TRBV7-2 and TRBJ2-1, with 9 bases lining up with TRBD1. CDR1 is SGHTA, CDR2 FQGNSA, per germline. V was pared by 5 bases and J by 10 bases, with 6 bases of the junction left unmatched. The CDR3 extends over 13 amino acids. DNA for the CDR3: TGTGCCAGCAGCCCCCGACAGGGGGGCGAGCAGTTCTTC. It is translated as CASSPRQGGEQFF.

The chain carries TRBV2 and TRBJ1-2; D is possibly TRBD1 (5 bases). CDR3 length: 16 residues. V lost 1 base, J lost 2 bases, and 14 bases lay in between. Looked up from germline, CDR1 is SNHLY and CDR2 is FYNNEI. The CDR3 nucleotides read TGTGCCAGCAGTGAAGAGGGGCCCCTGAGAAACTATGGCTACACCTTC. Encoded protein: CASSEEGPLRNYGYTF.

This clone has only one observation. One junction end does not reproduce the germline sequence, and a read error may be involved. This chain uses TRBV7-2 with TRBJ1-2, with D unclear. This CDR3 spans 16 amino acids. Germline V gene lookup returns CDR1 SGHTA and CDR2 FQGNSA. The DNA for the CDR3 is TGTGCCAGCAGCCTAGCGGCGTCAGGTGCTAGCTATGGCTACACCTTC. This codes for CASSLAASGASYGYTF.

The rearrangement uses TRBV27 and TRBJ1-2, with 7 bases identical to TRBD1. The V and J ends lost 6 bases and 1 base, in that order; junction bases with no gene match: 2. The CDR3 consists of 13 residues. CDR1 MNHEY and CDR2 SMNVEV come from the germline V gene (reference sequence). Here the CDR3 reads CASRRDSNYGYTF. Here the CDR3 DNA reads TGTGCCAGCAGGCGGGACAGTAACTATGGCTACACCTTC.

The rearrangement joins TRBV28 to TRBJ2-1; TRBD2 matches 10 bases. This CDR3 comprises 17 residues. Germline values: CDR1 MDHEN, CDR2 SYDVKM. V lost 2 bases and J lost 8; bases outside the gene matches: 12. DNA of the CDR3: TGTGCCAGCAGTTTAACGGCTAGCGGGGGCAGTAGGGATGAGCAGTTCTTC. Protein product: CASSLTASGGSRDEQFF.

V usage is TRBV29-1 and J usage is TRBJ2-4; possibly TRBD1 for D (6 bases). The germline gives CDR1 SQVTM, CDR2 ANQGSEA. The CDR3 covers 14 residues. The V gene lost 5 bases and the J gene lost 2 bases, with 13 bases spanning the gap. The CDR3 DNA reads as TGCAGCGTTCGGCAGGGGAATTCCAAAAACATTCAGTACTTC. This codes for CSVRQGNSKNIQYF. Variable domain in full (rest from reference TRBV29-1 and TRBJ2-4): SAVISQKPSRDICQRGTSLTIQCQVDSQVTMMFWYRQQPGQSLTLIATANQGSEATYESGFVIDKFPISRPNLTFSTLTVSNMSPEDSSIYLCSVRQGNSKNIQYFGAGTRLSVL.

A single count supports this clone. This chain uses TRBV19 with TRBJ1-5; TRBD1 agrees at 11 bases. V lost 5 bases, J lost 5 bases, and 2 bases stayed unmatched. The CDR3 is 14 amino acids. Germline values: CDR1 LNHDA, CDR2 SQIVND (reference sequence). As DNA, the CDR3 is TGTGCCAGTAGTTCGGGACAGGGGGATCAGCCCCAGCATTTT. It yields the protein CASSSGQGDQPQHF.

The V and J genes are TRBV6-5 and TRBJ1-1, with D tentatively TRBD1 (5 bases). V dropped 4 bases and J dropped 1 base, with 16 bases sitting between them. The CDR3 length is 16 residues. Looked up from germline, CDR1 is MNHEY and CDR2 is SVGAGI. The CDR3: CASSSIQGRANTEAFF. CDR3 nucleotides: TGTGCCAGCAGTTCAATTCAGGGACGGGCGAACACTGAAGCTTTCTTT.

The CDR3 region has the DNA TGTGCCAGCAGCCCAGGGGGCAGGGGCCAACAGCCCCAGCATTTT. This sequence encodes CASSPGGRGQQPQHF. The V and J genes are TRBV7-9 and TRBJ1-5, with TRBD1 matching over 8 bases. The CDR3 runs to 15 residues. V gave up 5 bases and J gave up 7 bases; unmatched junction bases: 10. Looked up from germline, CDR1 is SEHNR and CDR2 is FQNEAQ (reference sequence).

The chain links TRBV28 to TRBJ1-2; D gene uncertain. The length of the CDR3 is 14 residues. The V end was cut by 5 bases, the J end by 4 bases, with 14 bases between. In germline, CDR1 is MDHEN, CDR2 SYDVKM. CDR3 nucleotides: TGTGCCAGCAGTAGTGGGTTGGCAGCCTATGGCTACACCTTC. Its translation: CASSSGLAAYGYTF.

The chain is built from TRBV28 and TRBJ2-7; D call uncertain. Trimming cost V 1 base and J 7 bases, with 20 bases left between them. This CDR3 is built from 16 residues. Germline CDR1 reads MDHEN; CDR2 reads SYDVKM. The CDR3 sequence: CASSLSGRNSMREQYF. The CDR3 DNA reads TGTGCCAGCAGTTTATCTGGGCGGAACAGTATGAGGGAGCAGTACTTC. The variable domain in full, with the rest retrieved from reference TRBV28 and TRBJ2-7, is DVKVTQSSRYLVKRTGEKVFLECVQDMDHENMFWYRQDPGLGLRLIYFSYDVKMKEKGDIPEGYSVSREKKERFSLILESASTNQTSMYLCASSLSGRNSMREQYFGPGTRLTVT.

The chain recombines TRBV6-5 with TRBJ2-7, with D possibly being TRBD1 or TRBD2 (5 bases each). This CDR3 is built from 15 residues. Between the trimmed V and J ends, which lost 6 bases and 2 bases, there was a span of 17 bases. CDR1 and CDR2 from the germline V gene are MNHEY and SVGAGI. CDR3 sequence: CASSLRDQRTYEQYF. CDR3 nucleotides: TGTGCCAGCAGCCTCCGGGACCAAAGAACCTACGAGCAGTACTTC.